Sequencing of this TCR beta chain was carried out in a study of human T cells and chemical hapten exposure. The CDR3 has 17 amino acids. Trimming removed 0 bases from V and 5 bases from J, with 19 bases in between. CDR1 is MNHEY and CDR2 is SVGEGT in the germline V gene. Of note for this clonotype: Its target is unknown.

TCRdb itself ran the RACE reads through MiXCR, one entry per CDR3 protein. The sample gives about 120,000 distinct CDR3 sequences, roughly an eighth of which show up once; roughly 0.92% is in the top ten. Findings and limits, study-wide: The number of TCRs over 1 in 1000 frequency stayed unchanged after DPC.

Time point specified: patch test 1, 2 weeks after DPC sensitization. Sample treatment: therapeutic diphenylcyclopropenone sensitization with weekly scalp DPC. Sequences were derived from whole blood, sampled in connection with sensitization to the hapten diphenylcyclopropenone (DPC). The chain recombines TRBV6-2 or TRBV6-3 with TRBJ2-5; D gene unclear. This receptor was taken from a young man with alopecia areata. Some clones in this sample may be carry-over from other donors' samples. CDR3 amino acids: CASSYSFQTTMGETQYF. The CDR3 DNA is TGTGCCAGCAGTTACTCGTTTCAGACAACAATGGGGGAGACCCAGTACTTC.